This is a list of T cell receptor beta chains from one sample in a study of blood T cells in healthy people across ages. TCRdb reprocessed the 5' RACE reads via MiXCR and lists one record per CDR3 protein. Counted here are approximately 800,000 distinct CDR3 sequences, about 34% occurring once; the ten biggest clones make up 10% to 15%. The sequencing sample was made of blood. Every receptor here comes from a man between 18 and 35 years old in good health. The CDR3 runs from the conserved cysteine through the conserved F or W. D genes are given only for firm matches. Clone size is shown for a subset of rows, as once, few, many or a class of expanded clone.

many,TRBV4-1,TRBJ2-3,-,TGCGCCAGCAGCCAAGATGCCGCCGGGACATTGTCAGGAGATACGCAGTATTTT,CASSQDAAGTLSGDTQYF
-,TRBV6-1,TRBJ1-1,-,TGTGCCAGCAGTGAAGGGCGGTTAATGAACACTGAAGCTTTCTTT,CASSEGRLMNTEAFF
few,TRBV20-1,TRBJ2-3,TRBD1,TGCAGTGCTTCCCCTAGAGGGGGCATTACAGATACGCAGTATTTT,CSASPRGGITDTQYF
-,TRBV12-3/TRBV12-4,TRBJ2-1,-,TGTGCCAGCCGCCTTAGCGGCGCCTACAATGAGCAGTTCTTC,CASRLSGAYNEQFF
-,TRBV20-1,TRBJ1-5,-,TGCAGTGCTAGAGGGGCCCGAGGGGAGCAGCCCCAGCATTTT,CSARGARGEQPQHF
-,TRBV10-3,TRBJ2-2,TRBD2,TGTGCCATCAGTGTAGCGGGGGCCGCGGCGGGGGAGCTGTTTTTT,CAISVAGAAAGELFF
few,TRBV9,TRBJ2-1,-,TGTGCCAGCAGCGTCTCAGCCCCCGGGACGAATGAGCAGTTCTTC,CASSVSAPGTNEQFF
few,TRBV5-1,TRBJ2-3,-,TGCGCCAGCAGCTCAACTAGCCCCCGAACAGATACGCAGTATTTT,CASSSTSPRTDTQYF
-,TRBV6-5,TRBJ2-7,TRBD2,TGTGCCAGCAGTTCCGATCAGGGCGGGGGGAACTACAATGAGCAGTACTTC,CASSSDQGGGNYNEQYF
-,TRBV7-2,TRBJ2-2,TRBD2,TGTGCCAGCAGCTTAGTGCGGGGGACCGGGGAGCTGTTTTTT,CASSLVRGTGELFF
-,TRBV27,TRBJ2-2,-,TGTGCCCGTAGGGGGGCTTCTACAGGTGGGGACACCGGGGAGCTGTTTTTT,CARRGASTGGDTGELFF
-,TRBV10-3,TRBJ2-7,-,TGTGCCATCAGTGAGTTGGTTGGGGGACATACCTACGAGCAGTACTTC,CAISELVGGHTYEQYF
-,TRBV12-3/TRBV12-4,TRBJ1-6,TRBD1,TGTGCCAGCAGTTCAGGGGGGGGCCGAGGGAATAATTCACCCCTCCACTTT,CASSSGGGRGNNSPLHF
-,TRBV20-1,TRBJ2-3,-,TGCAGTGCTAGACCGACAAGGCACACAGATACGCAGTATTTT,CSARPTRHTDTQYF
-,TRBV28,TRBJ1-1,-,TGTGCCTGCGAGGACAGCATAGGAACTCGAGCTTTCTTT,CACEDSIGTRAFF
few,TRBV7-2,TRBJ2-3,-,TGTGCCAGCAGCTTAGAATATCAGGGGAGGACGCAGTATTTT,CASSLEYQGRTQYF
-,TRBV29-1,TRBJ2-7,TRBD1,TGCAGCGTTGATGCGACAGGGAGAAGCTACGAGCAGTACTTC,CSVDATGRSYEQYF